This entry lists 28 T cell receptor beta chains sequenced from one sample in a study of blood T cell repertoires in COVID-19. The assay was immunoSEQ multiplex PCR, and TCRdb's table has in-frame clones only and misses some. The sample lists tens of thousands of clones; around 90% were seen once. Sequenced material: peripheral blood. Receptors originate from a human donor with active COVID-19. The donor label of this sample is uncertain.

This chain connects TRBV7-9 to TRBJ2-2; TRBD1 matches at 7 bases. With 2 bases clipped from V and 8 bases from J, the junction kept 5 bases outside the gene matches. Germline loops: CDR1 SEHNR, CDR2 FQNEAQ (reference sequence). The CDR3 sequence is 14 residues long. The CDR3 DNA reads as TGTGCCAGCAGCTTATGGACAGGAATGGGGGAGCTGTTTTTT. This gives the protein CASSLWTGMGELFF.

This clone was detected a few times. The gene calls are TRBV19 and TRBJ2-2, with unresolved D. V dropped 6 bases and J dropped 4 bases, with 6 bases sitting between them. CDR1 is LNHDA, CDR2 SQIVND, per germline (reference sequence). This CDR3 is 12 amino acids long. In nucleotides, the CDR3 is TGTGCCAGTAGCAGATTCACCGGGGAGCTGTTTTTT. It codes for CASSRFTGELFF.

J is TRBJ2-7 and V is TRBV6-2 or TRBV6-3, with 7 bases identical to TRBD2. Germline loops: CDR1 MNHEY, CDR2 SVGEGT. Trimming took 6 bases from V and 8 from J; bases not matched to a gene: 7. This CDR3 has 12 amino acids. This CDR3 reads CASSPSGTKQYV. The CDR3 nucleotides are TGTGCCAGCAGCCCATCGGGGACTAAGCAGTACGTC.

The V and J genes are TRBV7-2 and TRBJ2-2, with TRBD1 matching 8 bases. Germline V gives CDR1 SGHTA, CDR2 FQGNSA. There are 17 residues in the CDR3. The V and J ends lost 4 bases and 5 bases, in that order; junction bases with no gene match: 12. This chain's CDR3 is CASSWDRFQGGTGELFF. In DNA form, the CDR3 reads TGTGCCAGCAGCTGGGACAGGTTCCAGGGGGGAACCGGGGAGCTGTTTTTT.

The table lists this clone with a count of one. The CDR3 is CASSRLGGEAFF. DNA of the CDR3: TGTGCCAGCAGCAGACTCGGCGGGGAAGCTTTCTTT. The gene calls are TRBV7-9 and TRBJ1-1, with D unresolved. The CDR3 is 12 amino acids. V was cut by 5 bases and J by 8 bases, with 12 bases left in between. The germline V gene has CDR1 SEHNR and CDR2 FQNEAQ (reference sequence).

This clone was counted a few times. The rearrangement joins TRBV4-1 to TRBJ1-5, with D possibly being TRBD1 (5 bases). V was pared by 0 bases and J by 7 bases, with 13 bases between. This CDR3 has 15 residues. CDR1 is MGHRA and CDR2 is YSYEKL in the germline V gene. CDR3 DNA sequence: TGCGCCAGCAGCCAAGAATCGGCCCGGGGGCAGCCCCAGCATTTT. Translating gives CASSQESARGQPQHF.

The chain is built from TRBV6-5 and TRBJ2-3, with D hard to call. The CDR3 runs 15 residues. The germline V gene has CDR1 MNHEY and CDR2 SVGAGI. Deletions cut 6 bases from V and 2 bases from J, with 15 bases between. CDR3 bases: TGTGCCAGCAGGCTTAGATTTTATGCCACAGATACGCAGTATTTT. Protein sequence: CASRLRFYATDTQYF.

The table lists this clone with a count of one. V gene TRBV18 combines with J gene TRBJ2-2; D is ambiguous. Germline lookup yields CDR1 KGHSH and CDR2 LQKENI. V shed 2 bases and J shed 6 bases, with 19 bases lying between them. This CDR3 region has 17 residues. As DNA, the CDR3 is TGTGCCAGCTCACCAGTCTTGGGCAGGCCTGAAGCCGGGGAGCTGTTTTTT. It is translated as CASSPVLGRPEAGELFF.

The genes are TRBV4-2 and TRBJ1-5; D gene unclear. Germline CDR1 reads LGHNA; CDR2 reads YNFKEQ. Between the trimmed V and J ends, which lost 1 base and 5 bases, there was a span of 9 bases. The CDR3 spans 14 residues. CDR3 nucleotides: TGTGCCAGCAGCCAAGGAGGGTCGGATCAGCCCCAGCATTTT. Protein: CASSQGGSDQPQHF.

The gene calls are TRBV6-2 or TRBV6-3 and TRBJ2-7, with a weak D call TRBD1 (6 bases). The V and J ends lost 5 bases and 4 bases respectively, with 12 bases between them. Germline V gene data show CDR1 as MNHEY and CDR2 as SVGEGT. This CDR3 has 13 amino acids. The CDR3 nucleotides are TGTGCCAGCAGTGCCAGGACAGCTTACGAGCAGTACGTC. Protein product: CASSARTAYEQYV.

This chain's CDR3 is CASSHGGGPEQFF. The CDR3 nucleotides are TGTGCCAGCAGCCACGGGGGAGGGCCTGAGCAGTTCTTC. The chain uses TRBV7-9 and TRBJ2-1; 7 positions match TRBD2. The CDR3 loop spans 13 amino acids. J lost 9 bases, V lost 5 bases, and 7 bases had no gene match. The germline V gene encodes CDR1 SEHNR and CDR2 FQNEAQ (reference sequence).

This rearrangement joins TRBV11-3 to TRBJ2-1; TRBD2 matches 15 bases. Trimming at V came to 5 bases and at J to 8 bases, leaving 7 bases not matched to a gene. The V gene's germline CDR1 is SGHNT and CDR2 YENEEA. The CDR3 covers 16 residues. The chain's CDR3 is CASSAGTSGRLDEQFF. The CDR3 bases are TGTGCCAGCAGCGCCGGGACTAGCGGGAGGTTGGATGAGCAGTTCTTC.

J is TRBJ2-1 and V is TRBV29-1; D not resolved. The CDR3 is made up of 11 amino acids. Germline CDR1 reads SQVTM; CDR2 reads ANQGSEA. The V and J ends lost 3 bases and 9 bases respectively, with 9 bases between them. The CDR3 bases are TGCAGCGTTGACCGACTGGGTGAGCAGTTCTTC. Protein: CSVDRLGEQFF.

This clone turned up a few times. The chain combines TRBV28 with TRBJ1-5; perhaps TRBD1 as D (6 bases). CDR3 size: 16 residues. From germline, CDR1 is MDHEN and CDR2 SYDVKM. Trimming cost V 3 bases and J 0 bases, with 12 bases left between them. CDR3 region: CASSLLGQYSNQPQHF. DNA of the CDR3: TGTGCCAGCAGTTTGCTCGGACAGTATAGCAATCAGCCCCAGCATTTT.

V usage is TRBV27 and J usage is TRBJ1-1; a weak D match, TRBD1 (5 bases). The CDR3 spans 14 residues. Trimming pared 6 bases from V and 1 base from J, leaving 12 bases between. Germline V CDR1 and CDR2: MNHEY, SMNVEV (reference sequence). The CDR3 protein is CASRRGERNTEAFF. In DNA, the CDR3 is TGTGCCAGCAGGCGGGGGGAGAGGAACACTGAAGCTTTCTTT.

This chain links TRBV27 with TRBJ2-7; 13 nucleotides align to TRBD2. This CDR3 comprises 17 residues. V lost 0 bases to trimming and J lost 2 bases; unmatched junction nucleotides: 4. Germline V gene lookup returns CDR1 MNHEY and CDR2 SMNVEV (reference sequence). This CDR3 reads CASSLSGLAGPPYEQYF. DNA for the CDR3: TGTGCCAGCAGTTTATCGGGACTAGCGGGACCCCCCTACGAGCAGTACTTC.

V and J are TRBV11-2 and TRBJ1-1, with 7 positions matching TRBD1. Unmatched junction bases numbered 11, after V lost 5 bases and J lost 2 bases. From germline, CDR1 is SGHAT and CDR2 FQNNGV. The CDR3 totals 16 residues. CDR3 nucleotides: TGTGCCAGCAGCCCACCAGGAACAGGGGTCAACACTGAAGCTTTCTTT. This encodes CASSPPGTGVNTEAFF.

The chain uses TRBV5-1 and TRBJ2-2, with 9 bases matching TRBD2. V gave up 0 bases and J gave up 7 bases; unmatched junction bases: 4. The CDR3 is made up of 15 amino acids. From germline, CDR1 is SGHRS and CDR2 YFSETQ. The CDR3 region is CASSLASGKVGELFF. The CDR3 DNA reads TGCGCCAGCAGCTTGGCTAGCGGGAAGGTCGGGGAGCTGTTTTTT. The whole variable domain, remainder taken from reference TRBV5-1 and TRBJ2-2, is KAGVTQTPRYLIKTRGQQVTLSCSPISGHRSVSWYQQTPGQGLQFLFEYFSETQRNKGNFPGRFSGRQFSNSRSEMNVSTLELGDSALYLCASSLASGKVGELFFGEGSRLTVL.

The CDR3 DNA follows: TGTGCCAGCAGTTCAAGTTCGGCGGGACAGGGGAGTTATGGCTACACCTTC. Translating gives CASSSSSAGQGSYGYTF. The chain joins TRBV28 to TRBJ1-2, with 10 bases that match TRBD1. After removal of 4 bases from V and 5 bases from J, the junction contained 13 bases not matched to a gene. The V gene's germline CDR1 is MDHEN and CDR2 SYDVKM. The CDR3 length is 17 residues.

The chain is built from TRBV6-4 and TRBJ2-3, with a possible D match to TRBD1 (5 bases). CDR3 length: 13 amino acids. Per the germline V gene, CDR1 is MRHNA and CDR2 is SNTAGT. V was trimmed by 9 bases and J by 0 bases, leaving 10 bases between them. Written as DNA, the CDR3 is TGTGCCAGGCATCCAGGGAGCACAGATACGCAGTATTTT. Translating it yields CARHPGSTDTQYF.

The chain links TRBV7-8 to TRBJ1-2; D unclear. This CDR3 comprises 16 residues. The germline gives CDR1 SGHVS, CDR2 FQNEAQ. Between the trimmed V and J ends, which lost 4 bases and 2 bases, there was a span of 17 bases. CDR3 sequence reads: CASSSRKGRENYGYTF. The CDR3 DNA reads TGTGCCAGCAGCTCTAGGAAAGGGAGAGAAAACTATGGCTACACCTTC.

V and J are TRBV6-6 and TRBJ2-5, with 10 bases that match TRBD1. Germline V CDR1 and CDR2: MNHNY, SVGAGI (reference sequence). Unmatched junction bases numbered 4, after V lost 5 bases and J lost 4 bases. The CDR3 contains 14 residues. The CDR3 DNA follows: TGTGCCAGCAGTGGGGACAGGGGTAGAGAGACCCAGTACTTC. It is translated as CASSGDRGRETQYF.

The chain links TRBV9 to TRBJ2-3; D is unresolved. The germline V and J ends were trimmed by 7 bases and 6 bases, with 12 bases remaining between them. The length of the CDR3 is 12 residues. The germline V gene encodes CDR1 SGDLS and CDR2 YYNGEE. The DNA of the CDR3 is TGTGCCAGCGGCAGAGGATGGGATACGCAGTATTTT. This codes for CASGRGWDTQYF. The full variable domain, rest sourced from reference TRBV9 and TRBJ2-3, is DSGVTQTPKHLITATGQRVTLRCSPRSGDLSVYWYQQSLDQGLQFLIQYYNGEERAKGNILERFSAQQFPDLHSELNLSSLELGDSALYFCASGRGWDTQYFGPGTRLTVL.

The chain is built from TRBV11-2 and TRBJ2-7; 8 bases align to TRBD1. V lost 3 bases and J lost 3; bases outside the gene matches: 10. The germline V gene has CDR1 SGHAT and CDR2 FQNNGV. The CDR3 extends over 16 amino acids. The CDR3 DNA follows: TGTGCCAGCAGCTTCACCCAACAGGGGGGCGGCTACGAGCAGTACTTC. It encodes CASSFTQQGGGYEQYF.

The gene calls are TRBV2 and TRBJ1-1; D ambiguous. This CDR3 region has 13 residues. Per the germline V gene, CDR1 is SNHLY and CDR2 is FYNNEI. Trimming cost V 7 bases and J 5 bases, with 14 bases left between them. CDR3 in DNA: TGTGCCAGCAAGTTTCGGGGTGGAACTGAAGCTTTCTTT. Encoded protein: CASKFRGGTEAFF.

The chain uses TRBV5-1 and TRBJ2-7; D remains ambiguous. The CDR3 contains 14 residues. The V and J ends lost 0 bases and 2 bases respectively, with 9 bases between them. Looked up from germline, CDR1 is SGHRS and CDR2 is YFSETQ. The CDR3 loop reads CASSLDGRTYEQYV. The CDR3 DNA reads as TGCGCCAGCAGCTTGGACGGCAGGACCTACGAGCAGTACGTC.

The genes are TRBV7-2 and TRBJ1-6; no clear D. V shed 5 bases and J shed 9 bases, with 17 bases lying between them. The germline V gene encodes CDR1 SGHTA and CDR2 FQGNSA. This CDR3 has 15 residues. The CDR3 DNA sequence: TGTGCCAGCAGCACCTCCGGGTCCCTGGGTTCACCCCTCCACTTT. This encodes CASSTSGSLGSPLHF.

The chain uses TRBV5-6 and TRBJ2-4; perhaps TRBD2 as D (5 bases). CDR3 length: 15 amino acids. Looked up from germline, CDR1 is SGHDT and CDR2 is YYEEEE. V shed 4 bases and J shed 1 base, with 12 bases lying between them. The chain's CDR3 is CASSRGGVAKNIQYF. In DNA, the CDR3 is TGTGCCAGCAGCCGGGGTGGGGTGGCCAAAAACATTCAGTACTTC.